The sequence of this TCR beta chain was determined in a study of cytomegalovirus exposure and HLA in healthy donors. Findings and limits, study-wide: Prior analysis indicated that the majority of TCR beta V segments exhibited productivity approximately 87% or approximately 30% of the time. High sensitivity and specificity were reportedly achieved when the classifier diagnosed cytomegalovirus status.

Though nominally healthy at sampling, donors likely had unrecorded immune exposures. As for this clone: Its matching antigen is unknown.

The study ran its PCR with 60 Vbeta and 13 Jbeta primers. The repertoire was sequenced with immunoSEQ multiplex PCR; TCRdb's copy has only in-frame clones and lacks some. The table lists 160,000 or so clones, roughly 83% of them singletons, with under 2% in the top ten. The source material was PBMCs. The receptor comes from a woman aged 18-30 years in good health and CMV-seronegative.

The CDR3, as DNA: TGCGCCAGCAGTCAGGGGAGCACAGATACGCAGTATTTT. It is translated as CASSQGSTDTQYF. The chain couples TRBV10-2 to TRBJ2-3; a weak D match, TRBD1 (6 bases). V was trimmed by 5 bases and J by 0 bases, leaving 6 bases between them. The germline gives CDR1 WSHSY, CDR2 SAAADI. This CDR3 spans 13 amino acids.